These T cell receptor beta chains were read from a single sample in a study of blood T cell repertoires in COVID-19. The data were produced by immunoSEQ multiplex PCR, yet TCRdb's version contains in-frame clones alone and is incomplete. The repertoire has about 130,000 clones, approximately 86% of them found once; the top ten carry about 2.3%. Sequencing was carried out using PBMCs or T cells enriched from blood (not recorded which). These receptors were collected from a woman aged 50 to 60 who had recovered from COVID-19. The CDR3 runs from the conserved cysteine through the conserved F or W. D genes are given only for firm matches. Size tells how often a clone was seen (once, few, many) or the class of an expanded clone, and some rows leave it out.

cdr3_length j_call v_call clone_size d_call cdr3_aa cdr3_nt
17 TRBJ1-5 TRBV19 once . CASSLHPARAPNQPQHF TGTGCCAGTAGTCTCCACCCCGCCAGGGCCCCTAATCAGCCCCAGCATTTT
14 TRBJ2-3 TRBV18 . . CASSPPSPSDTQYF TGTGCCAGCTCACCACCGTCCCCCTCGGATACGCAGTATTTT
12 TRBJ2-1 TRBV6-5 . . CASKTVHNEQFF TGTGCCAGCAAGACAGTACACAATGAGCAGTTCTTC
14 TRBJ2-1 TRBV10-2 . TRBD1 CATSGGASYNEQFF TGCGCCACCTCAGGGGGCGCTTCCTACAATGAGCAGTTCTTC
14 TRBJ2-6 TRBV18 . . CASSPPSRAWFLTF TGTGCCAGCTCACCACCATCCAGGGCCTGGTTCCTGACTTTC
15 TRBJ1-1 TRBV3-1/TRBV3-2 once . CASSQEYRANTEAFF TGTGCCAGCAGCCAAGAGTATAGAGCAAACACTGAAGCTTTCTTT
14 TRBJ2-3 TRBV5-1 . . CASSQGHQSDTQYF TGCGCCAGCAGCCAGGGACATCAGTCAGATACGCAGTATTTT
13 TRBJ2-7 TRBV7-2 . TRBD2 CASSPGGDREQYF TGTGCCAGCAGCCCCGGGGGGGATCGCGAGCAGTACTTC
14 TRBJ2-7 TRBV29-1 . TRBD1 CSAGRQGLSYEQYF TGCAGCGCCGGTAGACAGGGGCTCTCCTACGAGCAGTACTTC
15 TRBJ2-5 TRBV5-6 . . CASSFRRGGLKTQYF TGTGCCAGCAGCTTCCGTCGAGGAGGATTGAAGACCCAGTACTTC
15 TRBJ2-3 TRBV2 once TRBD1 CASTTGTGGTDTQYF TGTGCCAGCACCACCGGGACAGGGGGCACAGATACGCAGTATTTT
17 TRBJ2-2 TRBV11-2 . TRBD1 CASSDGQGPLNTGELFF TGTGCCAGCAGCGACGGACAGGGGCCCCTTAACACCGGGGAGCTGTTTTTT
14 TRBJ1-6 TRBV30 . . CAWSLEVHNSPLHF TGTGCCTGGAGTCTAGAGGTACATAATTCACCCCTCCACTTT
12 TRBJ2-7 TRBV9 . . CASSGISYEQYF TGTGCCAGCAGCGGAATTAGCTACGAGCAGTACTTC
14 TRBJ1-3 TRBV20-1 . . CSASSGTLGNTIYF TGCAGTGCTAGTAGCGGGACCCTAGGAAACACCATATATTTT
14 TRBJ2-1 TRBV4-3 . . CASSQVEGVNEQFF TGCGCCAGCAGCCAAGTGGAAGGAGTAAATGAGCAGTTCTTC
14 TRBJ1-2 TRBV27 few TRBD1 CASSTRTGWGGYTF TGTGCCAGCAGTACAAGGACAGGCTGGGGTGGCTACACCTTC
16 TRBJ1-5 TRBV4-1 . . CASSQTGSYSNQPQHF TGCGCCAGCAGCCAAACAGGATCTTATAGCAATCAGCCCCAGCATTTT
14 TRBJ1-1 TRBV6-5 . TRBD1 CASSPGGWNTEAFF TGTGCCAGCTCTCCAGGGGGATGGAACACTGAAGCTTTCTTT
15 TRBJ1-1 TRBV11-2 . . CASSLDHRPYTEAFF TGTGCCAGCAGCTTAGATCACAGGCCTTACACTGAAGCTTTCTTT
13 TRBJ1-5 TRBV12-3/TRBV12-4 . . CASSFGYDQPQHF TGTGCCAGCAGTTTCGGGTATGATCAGCCCCAGCATTTT
17 TRBJ2-2 TRBV9 . TRBD1 CASSVAEGTVNTGELFF TGTGCCAGCAGCGTAGCGGAAGGGACAGTAAACACCGGGGAGCTGTTTTTT
15 TRBJ1-2 TRBV5-1 . . CASSQQAASNYGYTF TGCGCCAGCAGCCAACAGGCAGCATCTAACTATGGCTACACCTTC
15 TRBJ1-5 TRBV6-5 . TRBD1 CASSTTGAPNQPQHF TGTGCCAGCAGCACCACAGGGGCCCCGAATCAGCCCCAGCATTTT
16 TRBJ1-1 TRBV28 once TRBD1 CASSPLQGAINTEAFF TGTGCCAGCAGTCCCTTACAGGGGGCAATTAACACTGAAGCTTTCTTT
14 TRBJ1-1 TRBV4-1 once . CASSPQGIDTEAFF TGCGCCAGCAGCCCGCAGGGGATCGACACTGAAGCTTTCTTT
15 TRBJ1-5 TRBV27 . TRBD1 CASSRGQGANQPQHF TGTGCCAGCTCCCGTGGACAGGGGGCGAATCAGCCCCAGCATTTT
14 TRBJ1-5 TRBV10-2 . . CASSESNINQPQHF TGCGCCAGCAGTGAGTCAAACATTAATCAGCCCCAGCATTTT
13 TRBJ2-7 TRBV6-5 . TRBD2 CASRRAGDHEQYF TGTGCCAGCAGGCGGGCGGGAGACCACGAGCAGTACTTC
12 TRBJ2-7 TRBV6-7 few . CATLTESYEQYF TGTGCCACCCTAACAGAAAGCTACGAGCAGTACTTC
16 TRBJ2-1 TRBV24-1 . TRBD2 CATSDSPTSGYNEQFF TGTGCCACCAGTGATTCACCGACTAGCGGCTACAATGAGCAGTTCTTC
17 TRBJ2-3 TRBV3-1/TRBV3-2 . TRBD1 CASSHEYRTGTSDTQYF TGTGCCAGCAGCCACGAGTATCGGACAGGGACATCAGATACGCAGTATTTT
15 TRBJ1-3 TRBV5-1 . . CASSLDSGSGNTIYF TGCGCCAGCAGCTTGGACTCCGGCTCTGGAAACACCATATATTTT
14 TRBJ2-5 TRBV3-1/TRBV3-2 . TRBD2 CASSLSGGGETQYF TGTGCCAGCAGCTTGAGCGGGGGGGGAGAGACCCAGTACTTC
11 TRBJ2-7 TRBV2 . . CATSSGPEQYF TGTGCCACCTCTTCTGGGCCCGAGCAGTACTTC
16 TRBJ1-3 TRBV7-7 once . CASSPGGGPTLDTIYF TGTGCTAGCAGCCCGGGCGGGGGACCCACGTTGGACACCATATATTTT
15 TRBJ1-1 TRBV5-1 . . CASSLVGTPNTEAFF TGCGCCAGCAGCTTGGTCGGGACACCGAACACTGAAGCTTTCTTT
13 TRBJ2-5 TRBV5-1 . TRBD1 CASSSDRVETQYF TGCGCCAGCAGCTCCGACAGGGTAGAGACCCAGTACTTC
18 TRBJ2-6 TRBV11-3 once . CASSSRRDTYSGANVLTF TGTGCCAGCAGCTCACGACGGGACACCTACTCTGGGGCCAACGTCCTGACTTTC
15 TRBJ2-7 TRBV7-9 . TRBD1 CASSSGTGGLYEQYF TGTGCCAGCAGCTCCGGGACAGGGGGCCTCTACGAGCAGTACTTC
13 TRBJ1-1 TRBV10-3 . . CAISERVNTEAFF TGTGCCATCAGTGAGCGGGTGAACACTGAAGCTTTCTTT
15 TRBJ1-6 TRBV5-6 . TRBD1 CASSPTDRPPAPLHF TGTGCCAGCAGCCCAACGGACAGGCCCCCAGCACCCCTCCACTTT
17 TRBJ2-6 TRBV24-1 . . CATSAGGGASGANVLTF TGTGCCACCAGTGCTGGAGGGGGGGCCTCTGGGGCCAACGTCCTGACTTTC
14 TRBJ2-2 TRBV5-4 once . CASSRPGNTGELFF TGTGCCAGCAGCCGGCCGGGGAACACCGGGGAGCTGTTTTTT
13 TRBJ1-6 TRBV10-1 few . CASRPGPNSPLHF TGCGCCAGCAGGCCAGGGCCAAATTCACCCCTCCACTTT
14 TRBJ1-2 TRBV6-5 . . CASSTGQPEYGYTF TGTGCCAGCAGTACAGGACAGCCCGAATATGGCTACACCTTC
15 TRBJ1-2 TRBV11-2 . . CASSPPLDSFNGYTF TGTGCCAGCAGCCCCCCTCTGGACAGTTTTAATGGCTACACCTTC
18 TRBJ2-2 TRBV19 once TRBD2 CASSTRTSGGANTGELFF TGTGCCAGTAGTACCCGGACTAGCGGGGGGGCGAACACCGGGGAGCTGTTTTTT
18 TRBJ2-2 TRBV9 . TRBD1 CASSVATRQGADTGELFF TGTGCCAGCAGCGTAGCTACGAGACAGGGGGCAGACACCGGGGAGCTGTTTTTT
14 TRBJ2-2 TRBV11-2 . . CASRTGIGTGELFF TGTGCCAGCAGAACAGGGATAGGCACCGGGGAGCTGTTTTTT